The source of this T cell receptor beta chain is a study of human T cells and chemical hapten exposure. Study summary: Diphenylcyclopropenone was applied weekly to patients' scalps across the roughly 25-week study. Patches that contained 0.01% DPC were applied to the upper back and read at 6 days.

Noted time point: patch test 1, 2 weeks after DPC sensitization. Treatment specified: therapeutic diphenylcyclopropenone sensitization with weekly scalp DPC. Authors' data handling: The median was about 89,000 TCRs per sample, ranging roughly 23,224 to 750,000. TCRdb reanalysed the RACE reads using MiXCR and keeps one entry per CDR3 protein. TCRdb's processing, not the study's, gives the V and J calls here. The table has more than 150,000 distinct CDR3 sequences, about 15% seen once. The CDR3 loop spans 14 amino acids. The ends were cut back, 6 bases at V and 4 bases at J, with 14 bases in the middle.

The V call is TRBV12-3 or TRBV12-4, the J call TRBJ2-3; perhaps TRBD2 as D (6 bases). The origin of this receptor is a woman aged 25 to 39 with alopecia areata. Some clones in this sample may be carry-over from other donors' samples. Source: whole blood, taken in connection with sensitization to the hapten diphenylcyclopropenone (DPC). In nucleotides, the CDR3 is TGTGCCAGCAGGGAGGGGATTGGCCCAGATACGCAGTATTTT. It encodes CASREGIGPDTQYF.